This is a list of T cell receptor beta chains from one sample in a study of T cells in tumors and immune-related adverse events. Generated by immunoSEQ multiplex PCR, the TCRdb table keeps only in-frame clones and is missing some. Among tens of thousands of clones, approximately 90% were seen once, and the ten largest hold approximately 1.4%. Sequenced here: lymph node tissue, sampled from a patient treated with anti-PD-1 therapy. Receptors were obtained from a female donor with metastatic renal cell carcinoma. The CDR3 runs from the conserved cysteine through the conserved F or W. A D gene is named only where the DNA matches it firmly. Only part of the rows carry a size: once, few, many, or a class if the clone is expanded.

TRBV28	13	-	-	TRBJ1-4	CASSTGANEKLFF	TGTGCCAGCAGTACTGGAGCGAATGAAAAACTGTTTTTT
TRBV15	15	-	-	TRBJ2-1	CATSRGAHEYNEQFF	TGTGCCACCAGCAGAGGTGCCCATGAATACAATGAGCAGTTCTTC
TRBV6-1	13	-	-	TRBJ1-2	CASSEEQAYGYTF	TGTGCCAGCAGTGAGGAACAGGCCTATGGCTACACCTTC
TRBV5-1	14	-	-	TRBJ1-1	CASSSTGRDTEAFF	TGCGCCAGCAGCTCGACAGGAAGGGACACTGAAGCTTTCTTT
TRBV5-1	15	-	-	TRBJ1-6	CASSLRQGVNSPLHF	TGCGCCAGCAGCTTGAGGCAGGGAGTGAATTCACCCCTCCACTTT
TRBV29-1	14	TRBD2	few	TRBJ2-7	CSVAKGTSGYEQYF	TGCAGCGTCGCCAAAGGGACTAGCGGCTACGAGCAGTACTTC
TRBV5-1	14	TRBD1	-	TRBJ1-2	CASSFGTGVGGYTF	TGCGCCAGCAGTTTTGGGACAGGAGTTGGTGGCTACACCTTC
TRBV7-2	14	-	-	TRBJ2-7	CASGPGLVPYEQYF	TGTGCCTCTGGCCCAGGGTTGGTCCCCTACGAGCAGTACTTC
TRBV15	15	-	-	TRBJ1-1	CATSRTRTGNTEAFF	TGTGCCACCAGCAGAACAAGGACGGGTAACACTGAAGCTTTCTTT
TRBV6-6	15	-	-	TRBJ2-7	CASSYSSLVGYEQYF	TGTGCCAGCAGTTACTCGAGCCTAGTCGGCTACGAGCAGTACTTC
TRBV21-1	18	-	-	TRBJ1-2	CASSKKGTGIENNYGYTF	TGTGCCAGCAGCAAAAAGGGGACAGGGATTGAGAACAACTATGGCTACACCTTC
TRBV9	16	-	-	TRBJ1-4	CASSPHGRVRNEKLFF	TGTGCCAGCAGCCCCCACGGGAGGGTTCGGAATGAAAAACTGTTTTTT
TRBV7-9	13	-	-	TRBJ1-1	CASSLNGNTEAFF	TGTGCCAGCAGCCTCAACGGGAACACTGAAGCTTTCTTT
TRBV7-2	15	-	-	TRBJ2-1	CASVEQGRLYNEQFF	TGTGCCAGCGTCGAGCAGGGCAGACTCTACAATGAGCAGTTCTTC
TRBV7-9	17	TRBD1	-	TRBJ1-4	CASSPGGSTGINEKLFF	TGTGCCAGCAGCCCGGGGGGATCGACAGGGATTAATGAAAAACTGTTTTTT
TRBV10-1	13	TRBD1	-	TRBJ1-2	CASKGQGDYGYTF	TGCGCCAGCAAAGGACAGGGGGACTATGGCTACACCTTC
TRBV2	14	-	-	TRBJ1-1	CASSNSDLNTEAFF	TGTGCCAGCAGTAACAGCGACTTGAACACTGAAGCTTTCTTT
TRBV15	15	TRBD2	-	TRBJ2-3	CATSRDTSGGDTQYF	TGTGCCACCAGCAGAGATACTAGCGGGGGCGATACGCAGTATTTT
TRBV4-2	15	-	-	TRBJ2-3	CASSQASRSTDTQYF	TGTGCCAGCAGCCAAGCGTCCAGATCCACAGATACGCAGTATTTT